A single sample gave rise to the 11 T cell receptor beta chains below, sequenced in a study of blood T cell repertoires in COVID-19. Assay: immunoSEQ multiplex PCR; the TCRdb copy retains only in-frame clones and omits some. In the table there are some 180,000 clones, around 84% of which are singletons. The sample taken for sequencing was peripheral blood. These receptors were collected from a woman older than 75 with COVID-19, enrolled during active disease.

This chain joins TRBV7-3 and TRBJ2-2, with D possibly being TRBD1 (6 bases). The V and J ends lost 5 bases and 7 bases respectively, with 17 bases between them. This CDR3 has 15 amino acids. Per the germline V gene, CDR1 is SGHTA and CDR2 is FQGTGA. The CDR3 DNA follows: TGTGCCAGCAGCCCGCAGACAGGCCTTGGCGGGGAGCTGTTTTTT. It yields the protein CASSPQTGLGGELFF.

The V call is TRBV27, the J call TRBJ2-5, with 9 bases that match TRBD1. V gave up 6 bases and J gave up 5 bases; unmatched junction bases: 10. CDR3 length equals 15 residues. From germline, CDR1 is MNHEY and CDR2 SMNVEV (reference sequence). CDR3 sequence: CASSPGQGRWETQYF. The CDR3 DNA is TGTGCCAGCAGCCCAGGACAGGGGAGGTGGGAGACCCAGTACTTC.

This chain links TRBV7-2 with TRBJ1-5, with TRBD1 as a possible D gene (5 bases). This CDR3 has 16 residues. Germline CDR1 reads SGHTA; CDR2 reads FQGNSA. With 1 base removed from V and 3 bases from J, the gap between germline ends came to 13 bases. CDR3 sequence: CASSLEGPGNNQPQHF. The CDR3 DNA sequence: TGTGCCAGCAGCTTAGAGGGGCCAGGGAACAATCAGCCCCAGCATTTT.

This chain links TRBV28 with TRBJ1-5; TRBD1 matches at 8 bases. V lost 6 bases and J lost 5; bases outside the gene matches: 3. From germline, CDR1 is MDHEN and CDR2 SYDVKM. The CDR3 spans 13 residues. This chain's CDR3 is CASRGTGYQPQHF. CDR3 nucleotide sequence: TGTGCCAGCAGGGGGACAGGCTATCAGCCCCAGCATTTT. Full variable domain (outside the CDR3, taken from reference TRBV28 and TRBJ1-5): DVKVTQSSRYLVKRTGEKVFLECVQDMDHENMFWYRQDPGLGLRLIYFSYDVKMKEKGDIPEGYSVSREKKERFSLILESASTNQTSMYLCASRGTGYQPQHFGDGTRLSIL.

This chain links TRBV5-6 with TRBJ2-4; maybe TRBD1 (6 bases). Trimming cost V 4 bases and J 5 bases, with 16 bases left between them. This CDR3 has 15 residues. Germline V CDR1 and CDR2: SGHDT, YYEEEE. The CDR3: CASSVPGVGQNIQYF. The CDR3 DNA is TGTGCCAGCAGCGTCCCAGGGGTCGGCCAAAACATTCAGTACTTC. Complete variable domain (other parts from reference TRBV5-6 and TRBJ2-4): DAGVTQSPTHLIKTRGQQVTLRCSPKSGHDTVSWYQQALGQGPQFIFQYYEEEERQRGNFPDRFSGHQFPNYSSELNVNALLLGDSALYLCASSVPGVGQNIQYFGAGTRLSVL.

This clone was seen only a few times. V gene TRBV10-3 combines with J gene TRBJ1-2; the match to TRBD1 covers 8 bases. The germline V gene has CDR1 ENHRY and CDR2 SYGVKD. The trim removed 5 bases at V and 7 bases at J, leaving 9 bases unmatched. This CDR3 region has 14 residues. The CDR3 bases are TGTGCCATCAGTTCCCTTCAGGGGGCGAGTGGCTACACCTTC. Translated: CAISSLQGASGYTF.

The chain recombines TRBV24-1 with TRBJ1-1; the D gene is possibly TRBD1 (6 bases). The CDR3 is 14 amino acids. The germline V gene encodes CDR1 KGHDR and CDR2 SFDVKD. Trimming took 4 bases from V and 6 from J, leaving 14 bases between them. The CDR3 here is CATSEAGESAEAFF. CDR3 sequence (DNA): TGTGCCACCAGTGAAGCAGGGGAGAGCGCTGAAGCTTTCTTT.

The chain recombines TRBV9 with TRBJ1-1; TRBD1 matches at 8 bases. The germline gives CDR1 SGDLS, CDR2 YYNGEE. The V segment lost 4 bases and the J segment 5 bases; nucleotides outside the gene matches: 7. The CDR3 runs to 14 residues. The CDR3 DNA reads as TGTGCCAGCAGCCCAAGACAGGGGACTACTGAAGCTTTCTTT. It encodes CASSPRQGTTEAFF. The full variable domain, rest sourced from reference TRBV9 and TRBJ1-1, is DSGVTQTPKHLITATGQRVTLRCSPRSGDLSVYWYQQSLDQGLQFLIQYYNGEERAKGNILERFSAQQFPDLHSELNLSSLELGDSALYFCASSPRQGTTEAFFGQGTRLTVV.

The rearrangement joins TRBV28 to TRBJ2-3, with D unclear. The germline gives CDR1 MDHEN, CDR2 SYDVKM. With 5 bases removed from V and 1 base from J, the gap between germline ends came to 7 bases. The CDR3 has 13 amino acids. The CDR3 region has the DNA TGTGCCAGCAGTATTCCGGGCACAGATACGCAGTATTTT. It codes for CASSIPGTDTQYF. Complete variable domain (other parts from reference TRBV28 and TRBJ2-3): DVKVTQSSRYLVKRTGEKVFLECVQDMDHENMFWYRQDPGLGLRLIYFSYDVKMKEKGDIPEGYSVSREKKERFSLILESASTNQTSMYLCASSIPGTDTQYFGPGTRLTVL.

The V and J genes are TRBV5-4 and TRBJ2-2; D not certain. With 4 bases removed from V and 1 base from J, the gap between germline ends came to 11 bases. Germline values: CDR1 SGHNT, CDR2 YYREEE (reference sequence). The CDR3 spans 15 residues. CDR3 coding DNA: TGTGCCAGCAGCCCCGGTATCATGAACACCGGGGAGCTGTTTTTT. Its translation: CASSPGIMNTGELFF. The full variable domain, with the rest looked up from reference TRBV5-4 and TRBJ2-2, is ETGVTQSPTHLIKTRGQQVTLRCSSQSGHNTVSWYQQALGQGPQFIFQYYREEENGRGNFPPRFSGLQFPNYSSELNVNALELDDSALYLCASSPGIMNTGELFFGEGSRLTVL.

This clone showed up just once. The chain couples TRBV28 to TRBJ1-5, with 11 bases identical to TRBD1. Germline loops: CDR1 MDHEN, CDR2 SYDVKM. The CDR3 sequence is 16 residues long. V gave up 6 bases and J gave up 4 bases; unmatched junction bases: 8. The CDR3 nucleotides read TGTGCCAGCAGCCTCGGCGGGACAGGGGGAAATCAGCCCCAGCATTTT. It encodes CASSLGGTGGNQPQHF.